These 25 T cell receptor beta chains were sequenced from one sample in a study of beta chain features in type 1 diabetes. Every isolated RNA sample was fully reverse transcribed, so sequencing captured expressed TCRB transcripts. Assay: immunoSEQ multiplex PCR; the TCRdb copy retains only in-frame clones and omits some. The sample gives hundreds of thousands of clones, roughly 10% of which show up once; around 0.017% is in the top ten. The antigens for these receptors are not known. Overall study findings and caveats: Shorter TCRB CDR3s, moderately but significantly so, were found in Type 1 diabetes patients in all four CD4+ subsets.

Specimen: naive CD4+ T cells from blood. The origin of the receptors is a man younger than 40 with type 1 diabetes.

This clone was seen only a few times. This rearrangement joins TRBV9 to TRBJ2-7, with a weak D call TRBD1 (5 bases). The CDR3 spans 14 residues. In germline, CDR1 is SGDLS, CDR2 YYNGEE. Trimming cost V 0 bases and J 3 bases, with 10 bases left between them. CDR3 sequence (DNA): TGTGCCAGCAGCGTAGGACAGCTAGACTACGAGCAGTACTTC. Encoded protein: CASSVGQLDYEQYF.

In this sample, this clone turned up a few times. The chain is built from TRBV18 and TRBJ2-3; no reliable D call. Germline-derived CDR1 and CDR2 are KGHSH and LQKENI. The CDR3 runs 13 residues. V was pared by 5 bases and J by 0 bases, with 6 bases between. CDR3 sequence reads: CASSSYSTDTQYF. The CDR3, as DNA: TGTGCCAGCTCATCCTATAGCACAGATACGCAGTATTTT.

J is TRBJ1-1 and V is TRBV7-9; perhaps TRBD1 as D (6 bases). Trimming cost V 4 bases and J 8 bases, with 11 bases left between them. The CDR3 covers 12 residues. CDR1 SEHNR and CDR2 FQNEAQ come from the germline V gene (reference sequence). The CDR3 bases are TGTGCCAGCAGCTCACATACAGGGGAAGCTTTCTTT. This encodes CASSSHTGEAFF.

The chain combines TRBV5-1 with TRBJ2-1, with TRBD1 matching over 7 bases. The CDR3 contains 17 residues. The trim removed 2 bases at V and 6 bases at J, leaving 14 bases unmatched. Per the germline V gene, CDR1 is SGHRS and CDR2 is YFSETQ. DNA of the CDR3: TGCGCCAGCAGCTTACTATTACAGGGGCGCATGACCAATGAGCAGTTCTTC. The encoded protein is CASSLLLQGRMTNEQFF.

This clone was seen only a few times. V is TRBV4-3 and J is TRBJ1-5; D not certain. This CDR3 region has 14 residues. V was trimmed by 0 bases and J by 7 bases, leaving 10 bases between them. Germline assignment: CDR1 LGHNA and CDR2 YSLEER. The CDR3 protein is CASSQDWGVQPQHF. CDR3 DNA sequence: TGCGCCAGCAGCCAAGATTGGGGAGTCCAGCCCCAGCATTTT.

The V gene is TRBV5-6, the J gene TRBJ1-2; D perhaps matches TRBD1 (5 bases). Trimming took 5 bases from V and 6 from J, leaving 14 bases between them. Germline lookup yields CDR1 SGHDT and CDR2 YYEEEE. The CDR3 sequence is 13 residues long. CDR3 DNA: TGTGCCAGCAGTCCGGGCCGGGGGAATGGCTACACCTTC. It specifies CASSPGRGNGYTF.

Details on this clone: The same CDR3 can be traced to other DNA sequences in this sample. The chain has TRBV28 and TRBJ1-2; TRBD1 agrees at 9 bases. The CDR3 loop spans 13 amino acids. The trim removed 5 bases at V and 8 bases at J, leaving 6 bases unmatched. From germline, CDR1 is MDHEN and CDR2 SYDVKM. The CDR3 DNA is TGTGCCAGCAGTCTACAGGGGGCGCGAGGCTACACCTTC. Translated, it gives CASSLQGARGYTF.

The chain carries TRBV4-3 and TRBJ1-2; a weak D match, TRBD1 (6 bases). Germline CDR1 and CDR2: LGHNA and YSLEER. The CDR3 sequence is 16 residues long. Trimming left V 1 base short and J 4 bases short, with 16 bases between. The CDR3 region is CASSQVWAGDSYGYTF. The CDR3 bases are TGCGCCAGCAGCCAAGTGTGGGCAGGGGATAGCTATGGCTACACCTTC.

This clone was detected a few times. The V and J genes are TRBV2 and TRBJ1-2; TRBD1 is a possible D gene (5 bases). The germline V and J ends were trimmed by 6 bases and 0 bases, with 11 bases remaining between them. The CDR3 extends over 14 amino acids. Germline V gives CDR1 SNHLY, CDR2 FYNNEI. This CDR3 reads CASRTDTSNYGYTF. Written as DNA, the CDR3 is TGTGCCAGCAGGACGGACACTTCTAACTATGGCTACACCTTC.

This clone was counted only a few times. This rearrangement joins TRBV29-1 to TRBJ2-7, with D perhaps TRBD2 (6 bases). Trimming removed 3 bases from V and 3 bases from J, with 15 bases in between. This CDR3 region has 14 residues. Germline lookup yields CDR1 SQVTM and CDR2 ANQGSEA. In DNA form, the CDR3 reads TGCAGCGTTGATGTTTCGGGGGATCGCTACGAGCAGTACTTC. This codes for CSVDVSGDRYEQYF.

This sequence joins TRBV7-3 and TRBJ2-6; D might be TRBD2 (5 bases). This CDR3 is built from 14 residues. Trimming removed 3 bases from V and 3 bases from J, with 6 bases in between. From germline, CDR1 is SGHTA and CDR2 FQGTGA. In DNA form, the CDR3 reads TGTGCCAGCAGCTTTGGAGGTGGGGCCAACGTCCTGACTTTC. It codes for CASSFGGGANVLTF.

As regards this clone: This specimen includes other DNA sequences encoding the same CDR3. This chain's CDR3 is CASSLAAGSSYEQYF. The CDR3, as DNA: TGCGCCAGCAGCTTGGCAGCGGGGAGCTCCTACGAGCAGTACTTC. The genes are TRBV5-1 and TRBJ2-7, with 7 bases matching TRBD2. Germline V gene lookup returns CDR1 SGHRS and CDR2 YFSETQ. V lost 0 bases, J lost 0 bases, and 3 bases stayed unmatched. This CDR3 has 15 amino acids.

V and J are TRBV27 and TRBJ2-3; D is perhaps TRBD1 (5 bases). CDR1 and CDR2 from the germline V gene are MNHEY and SMNVEV (reference sequence). The CDR3 consists of 13 residues. Trimming took 3 bases from V and 1 from J, leaving 5 bases between them. This CDR3 is CASSLGRTDTQYF. As DNA, the CDR3 is TGTGCCAGCAGTTTGGGGCGCACAGATACGCAGTATTTT.

The gene calls are TRBV11-3 and TRBJ2-1; a possible D gene is TRBD1 (7 bases). V dropped 5 bases and J dropped 9 bases, with 14 bases sitting between them. This CDR3 has 13 residues. Germline CDR1 reads SGHNT; CDR2 reads YENEEA. The chain's CDR3 is CASSIRQGGEQFF. The CDR3 nucleotides are TGTGCCAGCAGCATCCGACAGGGAGGTGAGCAGTTCTTC.

This chain connects TRBV7-2 to TRBJ1-5; D might be TRBD1 (6 bases). This CDR3 contains 14 residues. Trimming removed 5 bases at V and 2 bases at J, with 10 bases between. The V gene's germline CDR1 is SGHTA and CDR2 FQGNSA. In nucleotides, the CDR3 is TGTGCCAGCAGCACTCGACAGGGCAATCAGCCCCAGCATTTT. It codes for CASSTRQGNQPQHF.

This chain uses TRBV15 with TRBJ1-4, with a tentative D call TRBD1 (5 bases). V dropped 8 bases and J dropped 5 bases, with 12 bases sitting between them. Germline-derived CDR1 and CDR2 are LNHNV and YYDKDF (reference sequence). The CDR3 spans 13 residues. The CDR3: CATQNRMNEKLFF. CDR3 coding DNA: TGTGCCACCCAAAACAGGATGAATGAAAAACTGTTTTTT.

A few counts support this clone. CDR3 sequence reads: CASSLKVSGQAYGYTF. The CDR3 nucleotides are TGTGCCAGCAGCTTAAAAGTATCGGGACAGGCCTATGGCTACACCTTC. This chain joins TRBV11-1 and TRBJ1-2; 8 positions match TRBD1. V shed 2 bases and J 4 bases; nucleotides not matched to a gene: 9. Germline V gene data show CDR1 as SGHAT and CDR2 as FQDESV (reference sequence). The CDR3 extends over 16 amino acids. The whole variable domain, remainder taken from reference TRBV11-1 and TRBJ1-2, is EAEVAQSPRYKITEKSQAVAFWCDPISGHATLYWYRQILGQGPELLVQFQDESVVDDSQLPKDRFSAERLKGVDSTLKIQPAELGDSAMYLCASSLKVSGQAYGYTFGSGTRLTVV.

The rearrangement links TRBV4-2 to TRBJ2-3; 11 nucleotides align to TRBD2. The germline CDR1 and CDR2 sequences are LGHNA and YNFKEQ. The CDR3 length is 15 residues. J lost 4 bases, V lost 0 bases, and 0 bases had no gene match. CDR3 loop: CASSQEGLAADTQYF. In DNA, the CDR3 is TGTGCCAGCAGCCAAGAGGGACTAGCGGCAGATACGCAGTATTTT.

There are a few counts of this clone. The gene calls are TRBV20-1 and TRBJ1-2; no firm D call. From germline, CDR1 is DFQATT and CDR2 SNEGSKA (reference sequence). This CDR3 has 9 amino acids. V lost 6 bases and J lost 8, with 7 bases in between. The CDR3 region is CSASGGYTF. As DNA, the CDR3 is TGCAGTGCCTCGGGAGGCTACACCTTC.

This rearrangement joins TRBV4-1 to TRBJ1-3; D possibly corresponds to TRBD1 (5 bases). Trimming left V 4 bases short and J 2 bases short, with 18 bases between. CDR1 and CDR2 (germline): MGHRA, YSYEKL. The CDR3 length is 17 residues. The CDR3 sequence is CASSLSRGRGTGNTIYF. In DNA form, the CDR3 reads TGCGCCAGCAGCCTCAGCCGGGGGAGAGGAACTGGAAACACCATATATTTT.

This sequence joins TRBV19 and TRBJ2-7; D might be TRBD1 (6 bases). V lost 3 bases to trimming and J lost 4 bases, with 13 bases between them. Germline CDR1 is LNHDA and CDR2 is SQIVND (reference sequence). The length of the CDR3 is 14 residues. The CDR3 DNA sequence: TGTGCCAGTAGTATGGGCGAGAGGGGGTACGAGCAGTACTTC. This gives the protein CASSMGERGYEQYF.

The chain couples TRBV5-1 to TRBJ2-1; possibly TRBD1 for D (6 bases). Germline loops: CDR1 SGHRS, CDR2 YFSETQ. CDR3 length: 18 amino acids. V gave up 3 bases and J gave up 0 bases, with 19 bases separating them. In DNA form, the CDR3 reads TGCGCCAGCAGCTCGCCCGACAGGTCGCCGAGCTCCTACAATGAGCAGTTCTTC. Protein product: CASSSPDRSPSSYNEQFF.

Only a few counts were recorded for this clone. V gene TRBV4-3 combines with J gene TRBJ2-7, with TRBD2 as a possible D gene (6 bases). This CDR3 has 15 amino acids. Germline CDR1 is LGHNA and CDR2 is YSLEER. V shed 4 bases and J shed 2 bases, with 15 bases lying between them. CDR3 sequence (DNA): TGCGCCAGCAGCCGCGATGGAGGGGTTCCCTACGAGCAGTACTTC. Residues: CASSRDGGVPYEQYF.

This sequence joins TRBV18 and TRBJ2-6; no clear D. V lost 2 bases and J 2 bases, leaving 7 bases between the germline ends. The CDR3 extends over 15 amino acids. Germline CDR1 KGHSH, CDR2 LQKENI. CDR3 protein: CASSPGDPGANVLTF. CDR3 coding DNA: TGTGCCAGCTCACCAGGAGATCCTGGGGCCAACGTCCTGACTTTC.

This clone was seen a few times. This rearrangement joins TRBV15 to TRBJ2-3, with 7 positions matching TRBD2. There are 16 residues in the CDR3. Germline V CDR1 and CDR2: LNHNV, YYDKDF (reference sequence). J lost 6 bases, V lost 5 bases, and 14 bases had no gene match. The CDR3 DNA sequence: TGTGCCACCAGCGGGGCTCATGGGGGGGTGAGGGATACGCAGTATTTT. Translated, it gives CATSGAHGGVRDTQYF.